These 10 T cell receptor beta chains originate from one sample sequenced in a study of blood T cells in healthy people across ages. Through a sample-barcoded 5' primer and a J-beta primer mix, a second PCR was run for roughly 6 to 12 cycles. TCRdb re-derived calls from the 5' RACE reads in MiXCR, one entry per CDR3 protein. The sample contains 550,000 to 800,000 distinct CDR3 sequences, under 25% of which appear only once. Sequencing was done on a sample of blood. All receptors come from a man aged 65 to 85 in good health.

V and J are TRBV10-3 and TRBJ2-7, with TRBD1 matching 10 bases. CDR1 ENHRY and CDR2 SYGVKD come from the germline V gene. The junction had 5 bases not matched to a gene; V was cut back by 4 bases and J by 5 bases. The CDR3 sequence is 14 residues long. CDR3 DNA sequence: TGTGCCATCAGTGGACAGGGGGCTCGGGACGAGCAGTACTTC. Translating gives CAISGQGARDEQYF.

This clonotype came up a few times. Germline is not matched at one junction end, which may reflect a read error. The chain has TRBV24-1 and TRBJ2-1, with a weak D call TRBD1 (6 bases). From germline, CDR1 is KGHDR and CDR2 SFDVKD. The CDR3 totals 15 residues. This chain's CDR3 is CATSDLRQAMNEQFF. The CDR3 bases are TGTGCCACTAGTGATTTGCGACAGGCGATGAATGAGCAGTTCTTC.

The chain joins TRBV7-9 to TRBJ1-4; D is possibly TRBD1 (5 bases). The CDR3 is 12 residues long. V was cut by 7 bases and J by 7 bases, with 10 bases left in between. CDR1 is SEHNR and CDR2 is FQNEAQ in the germline V gene (reference sequence). The CDR3 loop reads CASKGYGEKLFF. DNA for the CDR3: TGTGCCAGCAAGGGGTACGGTGAAAAACTGTTTTTT.

Here the CDR3 reads CASTPGGLAGEKTQYF. CDR3 DNA: TGTGCCAGCACTCCCGGGGGCTTGGCAGGGGAAAAGACCCAGTACTTC. The V gene is TRBV28, the J gene TRBJ2-1; D is perhaps TRBD1 or TRBD2 (6 bases each). The end of the DNA fits TRBJ2-5 better, so the J call may be wrong. In germline, CDR1 is MDHEN, CDR2 SYDVKM. This CDR3 is built from 16 residues.

The V gene is TRBV12-3 or TRBV12-4, the J gene TRBJ1-4; D is perhaps TRBD1 (5 bases). The V and J ends lost 5 bases and 8 bases respectively, with 18 bases between them. This CDR3 spans 15 amino acids. The CDR3 here is CASSPDRGQEEKLFF. In DNA, the CDR3 is TGTGCCAGCAGTCCAGACAGAGGTCAAGAGGAAAAACTGTTTTTT.

The chain has TRBV5-6 and TRBJ1-1, with TRBD1 as a possible D gene (6 bases). With 1 base removed from V and 5 bases from J, the gap between germline ends came to 12 bases. The CDR3 totals 14 residues. Germline lookup yields CDR1 SGHDT and CDR2 YYEEEE. The CDR3 loop reads CASSLYRVDTEAFF. CDR3 in DNA: TGTGCCAGCAGCTTGTACAGGGTTGATACTGAAGCTTTCTTT.

This sequence joins TRBV12-5 and TRBJ2-1; 7 nucleotides agree with TRBD2. The CDR3 loop spans 17 amino acids. Germline V CDR1 and CDR2: LGHNT, FRNRAP. Losses at the gene ends were 1 base for V and 0 bases for J; bases not matched to a gene: 6. CDR3 amino acids: CASGLGGGGSSYNEQFF. In DNA, the CDR3 is TGTGCTAGTGGTTTGGGTGGTGGCGGGAGCTCCTACAATGAGCAGTTCTTC.

The chain carries TRBV28 and TRBJ2-7, with 8 bases aligning to TRBD1. Germline lookup yields CDR1 MDHEN and CDR2 SYDVKM. This CDR3 is built from 15 residues. V trimming: 7 bases; J trimming: 0 bases; junction bases outside the gene matches: 8. In DNA form, the CDR3 reads TGTGCCAGCACAGGCCAGGGGGCGGGCTCCTACGAGCAGTACTTC. Encoded protein: CASTGQGAGSYEQYF. The whole variable domain, filled in from reference TRBV28 and TRBJ2-7, reads DVKVTQSSRYLVKRTGEKVFLECVQDMDHENMFWYRQDPGLGLRLIYFSYDVKMKEKGDIPEGYSVSREKKERFSLILESASTNQTSMYLCASTGQGAGSYEQYFGPGTRLTVT.

This clonotype has more than one count but fewer than ten. The V and J genes are TRBV11-1 and TRBJ2-7, with 8 positions matching TRBD1. CDR3 size: 14 residues. With V trimmed by 2 bases and J by 7 bases, 7 bases remained unmatched. Germline CDR1 is SGHAT and CDR2 is FQDESV (reference sequence). CDR3 in amino acids: CASSLSDRVREQYF. DNA for the CDR3: TGTGCCAGCAGCTTATCGGACAGGGTGCGGGAGCAGTACTTC.

The chain joins TRBV4-1 to TRBJ1-3; D remains unclear. Germline CDR1 reads MGHRA; CDR2 reads YSYEKL. Trimming took off 0 bases at V and 0 bases at J, with 15 bases between the two ends. The CDR3 has 18 amino acids. The CDR3: CASSQEPERQLSGNTIYF. CDR3 coding DNA: TGCGCCAGCAGCCAAGAGCCGGAGAGACAACTCTCTGGAAACACCATATATTTT.